Listed below are T cell receptor beta chains from one sample, sequenced in a study of blood T cell repertoires in COVID-19. Clones were sequenced by immunoSEQ multiplex PCR, and TCRdb holds only the in-frame ones, with some missing. The profile shows tens of thousands of clones, around nine tenths of them singletons. Input material: peripheral blood. Receptors originate from a man aged 55 to 70 with active or convalescent COVID-19. Each CDR3 is given with its conserved first and last residue. D genes are given only for firm matches. Size is stated for part of the rows, as once, few or many counts, or as a class when the clone is expanded.

clone size: .
D gene: .
J gene: TRBJ1-2
V gene: TRBV3-1/TRBV3-2
CDR3 DNA: TGTGCCAGCAGCCAAGCACAGAACTACTATGGCTACACCTTC
CDR3 protein: CASSQAQNYYGYTF

clone size: .
D gene: TRBD1
J gene: TRBJ2-5
V gene: TRBV18
CDR3 DNA: TGTGCCAGCATGACAGGGATTCAAGAGACCCAGTACTTC
CDR3 protein: CASMTGIQETQYF

clone size: .
D gene: TRBD2
J gene: TRBJ2-3
V gene: TRBV3-1/TRBV3-2
CDR3 DNA: TGTGCCAGCAGCCAACCTCTAGCGGGGGGCAGCACAGATACGCAGTATTTT
CDR3 protein: CASSQPLAGGSTDTQYF

clone size: .
D gene: .
J gene: TRBJ1-5
V gene: TRBV19
CDR3 DNA: TGTGCCAGTAGTATGGGCAGGGGCAATCAGCCCCAGCATTTT
CDR3 protein: CASSMGRGNQPQHF

clone size: once
D gene: TRBD1
J gene: TRBJ1-6
V gene: TRBV3-1/TRBV3-2
CDR3 DNA: TGTGCCAGCAGGTACACAGGGGGATCACCCCTCCACTTT
CDR3 protein: CASRYTGGSPLHF

clone size: few
D gene: .
J gene: TRBJ1-1
V gene: TRBV5-4
CDR3 DNA: TGTGCCAGCAGCGTCGAGGGGGCTGAAGCTTTCTTT
CDR3 protein: CASSVEGAEAFF

clone size: .
D gene: TRBD1
J gene: TRBJ1-2
V gene: TRBV19
CDR3 DNA: TGTGCCAGTAGCCGAACCGGGACAGGGGGCGGAAACTATGGCTACACCTTC
CDR3 protein: CASSRTGTGGGNYGYTF

clone size: many
D gene: .
J gene: TRBJ2-5
V gene: TRBV10-1
CDR3 DNA: TGCGCCAGAGCGGTTCAAGAGACCCAGTACTTC
CDR3 protein: CARAVQETQYF

clone size: few
D gene: .
J gene: TRBJ1-2
V gene: TRBV5-6
CDR3 DNA: TGTGCCAGCAGCTTCCCCCAGGGGTGGTTGCATGGCTACACCTTC
CDR3 protein: CASSFPQGWLHGYTF

clone size: .
D gene: .
J gene: TRBJ1-1
V gene: TRBV12-3/TRBV12-4
CDR3 DNA: TGTGCCAGCAGTTTCGTGAGGACTGAAGCTTTCTTT
CDR3 protein: CASSFVRTEAFF

clone size: .
D gene: .
J gene: TRBJ1-1
V gene: TRBV11-2
CDR3 DNA: TGTGCCAGCAGCTACGGGAGAAGGCAAATAGCTTTCTTT
CDR3 protein: CASSYGRRQIAFF

clone size: .
D gene: .
J gene: TRBJ2-7
V gene: TRBV2
CDR3 DNA: TGTGCCAGCAGTGAACTCTACGAGCAGTACTTC
CDR3 protein: CASSELYEQYF

clone size: once
D gene: .
J gene: TRBJ1-5
V gene: TRBV7-8
CDR3 DNA: TGTGCCAGCAGCTTATTTCGCGATCAGCCCCAGCATTTT
CDR3 protein: CASSLFRDQPQHF

clone size: .
D gene: TRBD2
J gene: TRBJ2-5
V gene: TRBV7-2
CDR3 DNA: TGTGCCAGCAGCTTAGGGACTAGCGGGGGGTTGGAGACCCAGTACTTC
CDR3 protein: CASSLGTSGGLETQYF

clone size: .
D gene: .
J gene: TRBJ1-2
V gene: TRBV12-3/TRBV12-4
CDR3 DNA: TGTGCCAGCAGTTTAGAGGGGTCCGGCTACACCTTC
CDR3 protein: CASSLEGSGYTF

clone size: .
D gene: TRBD1
J gene: TRBJ1-5
V gene: TRBV7-9
CDR3 DNA: TGTGCCAGCAGCAGATACCCGGGACAGGGAGATCAGCCCCAGCATTTT
CDR3 protein: CASSRYPGQGDQPQHF

clone size: .
D gene: .
J gene: TRBJ1-2
V gene: TRBV10-3
CDR3 DNA: TGTGCCATCAGTGAACAGATCTATGGCTACACCTTC
CDR3 protein: CAISEQIYGYTF

clone size: .
D gene: .
J gene: TRBJ1-1
V gene: TRBV7-9
CDR3 DNA: TGTGCCAGCAGCTCGCAGGGTACCAACACTGAAGCTTTCTTT
CDR3 protein: CASSSQGTNTEAFF

clone size: .
D gene: .
J gene: TRBJ1-4
V gene: TRBV19
CDR3 DNA: TGTGCCAGTAGTGGCTCCGGGGGGCGAGAAGAAAAACTGTTTTTT
CDR3 protein: CASSGSGGREEKLFF

clone size: .
D gene: TRBD2
J gene: TRBJ2-7
V gene: TRBV4-3
CDR3 DNA: TGCGCCAGCAGCCAAGGGGGGGGAGGCTCCTACGAGCAGTACTTC
CDR3 protein: CASSQGGGGSYEQYF

clone size: .
D gene: TRBD2
J gene: TRBJ2-3
V gene: TRBV10-2
CDR3 DNA: TGCGCCAGCAGTGAGGGACTAGCGGGGACAGATACGCAGTATTTT
CDR3 protein: CASSEGLAGTDTQYF

clone size: .
D gene: .
J gene: TRBJ2-2
V gene: TRBV28
CDR3 DNA: TGTGCCAGCAGCCCTTGGGCGGGGAGAAACACCGGGGAGCTGTTTTTT
CDR3 protein: CASSPWAGRNTGELFF

clone size: .
D gene: .
J gene: TRBJ1-6
V gene: TRBV2
CDR3 DNA: TGTGCCAGCAAAGATGTACCTGAGGCCCCGGGTTCACCCCTCCACTTT
CDR3 protein: CASKDVPEAPGSPLHF

clone size: .
D gene: .
J gene: TRBJ1-5
V gene: TRBV28
CDR3 DNA: TGTGCCAGCAGTTTGGTAGTTTATAGCAATCAGCCCCAGCATTTT
CDR3 protein: CASSLVVYSNQPQHF

clone size: .
D gene: .
J gene: TRBJ2-2
V gene: TRBV25-1
CDR3 DNA: TGTGCCAGCAAAACAGACCCAGATACCGCGAACACCGGGGAGCTGTTTTTT
CDR3 protein: CASKTDPDTANTGELFF

clone size: .
D gene: .
J gene: TRBJ2-1
V gene: TRBV18
CDR3 DNA: TGTGCCAGCTCACCTGAAGGGGGGGGACTTTTGGATGAGCAGTTCTTC
CDR3 protein: CASSPEGGGLLDEQFF

clone size: .
D gene: TRBD1
J gene: TRBJ1-6
V gene: TRBV10-3
CDR3 DNA: TGTGCCATCAGCGGGACAGGGGCCGGATATAATTCACCCCTCCACTTT
CDR3 protein: CAISGTGAGYNSPLHF

clone size: .
D gene: .
J gene: TRBJ1-2
V gene: TRBV24-1
CDR3 DNA: TGTGCCACCAGTGATCGACCCGACGTCGGGTCTGGCTACACCTTC
CDR3 protein: CATSDRPDVGSGYTF

clone size: once
D gene: TRBD1
J gene: TRBJ1-5
V gene: TRBV6-1
CDR3 DNA: TGTGCCAGCAGTGAAACCACCGGGACAGAACAGCCCCAGCATTTT
CDR3 protein: CASSETTGTEQPQHF

clone size: .
D gene: TRBD1
J gene: TRBJ1-1
V gene: TRBV7-2
CDR3 DNA: TGTGCCAGCAGCACGTCCCGGGACAGGGCCATGAACACTGAAGCTTTCTTT
CDR3 protein: CASSTSRDRAMNTEAFF

clone size: .
D gene: .
J gene: TRBJ1-2
V gene: TRBV28
CDR3 DNA: TGTGCCACCTCACAGGGTAACTATGGCTACACCTTC
CDR3 protein: CATSQGNYGYTF

clone size: .
D gene: .
J gene: TRBJ2-2
V gene: TRBV21-1
CDR3 DNA: .
CDR3 protein: CASSKVAGGIISGELFF

clone size: once
D gene: .
J gene: TRBJ2-2
V gene: TRBV5-1
CDR3 DNA: TGCGCCAGCACTGCTGTTACTACCGGGGAGCTGTTTTTT
CDR3 protein: CASTAVTTGELFF

clone size: .
D gene: TRBD1
J gene: TRBJ2-7
V gene: TRBV6-5
CDR3 DNA: TGTGCCAGCACCAGGAAGGGACAGGCCTACGAGCAGTACTTC
CDR3 protein: CASTRKGQAYEQYF

clone size: .
D gene: .
J gene: TRBJ1-2
V gene: TRBV4-3
CDR3 DNA: TGCGCCAGCAGCCAAGAAGGCCGGAATGTGGGAGAATATGGCTACACCTTC
CDR3 protein: CASSQEGRNVGEYGYTF

clone size: .
D gene: .
J gene: TRBJ2-7
V gene: TRBV24-1
CDR3 DNA: TGTGCCACCAGTGAAGGGGGGGCTACCTACGAGCAGTACTTC
CDR3 protein: CATSEGGATYEQYF

clone size: once
D gene: .
J gene: TRBJ1-4
V gene: TRBV3-1/TRBV3-2
CDR3 DNA: TGTGCCAGCAGCCAATTTGACAGGAAGGATGAAAAACTGTTTTTT
CDR3 protein: CASSQFDRKDEKLFF

clone size: .
D gene: TRBD2
J gene: TRBJ2-1
V gene: TRBV3-1/TRBV3-2
CDR3 DNA: TGTGCCAGCAGCCCTGGGACTAGCCCCAATGAGCAGTTCTTC
CDR3 protein: CASSPGTSPNEQFF

clone size: .
D gene: .
J gene: TRBJ2-3
V gene: TRBV2
CDR3 DNA: TGTGCCAGCAGTGTGCAAGGCAGGGAAGCAGATACGCAGTATTTT
CDR3 protein: CASSVQGREADTQYF

clone size: .
D gene: .
J gene: TRBJ1-5
V gene: TRBV4-2
CDR3 DNA: TGTGCCAGCAGCCAAGACCAGGGGCGTAGCAATCAGCCCCAGCATTTT
CDR3 protein: CASSQDQGRSNQPQHF

clone size: .
D gene: TRBD1
J gene: TRBJ2-7
V gene: TRBV5-4
CDR3 DNA: TGTGCCAGCAGTCGTGACAGGGATGTTAGCGAGCAGTACTTC
CDR3 protein: CASSRDRDVSEQYF

clone size: .
D gene: TRBD1
J gene: TRBJ1-2
V gene: TRBV14
CDR3 DNA: TGTGCCAGCAGCCCGACAGGGGCGGACTATGGCTACACCTTC
CDR3 protein: CASSPTGADYGYTF

clone size: .
D gene: .
J gene: TRBJ2-3
V gene: TRBV19
CDR3 DNA: TGTGCCAGTAGTACAATTGGTAGGGGGTATCAAGATACGCAGTATTTT
CDR3 protein: CASSTIGRGYQDTQYF

clone size: .
D gene: .
J gene: TRBJ2-5
V gene: TRBV11-3
CDR3 DNA: TGTGCCAGCAGCTTAGATGCAGAACAAGAGACCCAGTACTTC
CDR3 protein: CASSLDAEQETQYF

clone size: few
D gene: .
J gene: TRBJ1-2
V gene: TRBV21-1
CDR3 DNA: TGTGCCAGCAGCCCCATCCGAGACAGGCGATATGGCTACACCTTC
CDR3 protein: CASSPIRDRRYGYTF

clone size: .
D gene: TRBD1
J gene: TRBJ2-5
V gene: TRBV12-3/TRBV12-4
CDR3 DNA: TGTGCCAGCAGTGGACAGGGTTTAGAGACCCAGTACTTC
CDR3 protein: CASSGQGLETQYF